Listed below are T cell receptor beta chains from one sample, sequenced in a study of cytomegalovirus exposure and HLA in healthy donors. TCRdb keeps only in-frame clones here, not all; method: immunoSEQ multiplex PCR. The sample lists 160,000 or so clones, approximately 81% occurring once. Source material: PBMCs. The source is a man aged 18 to 30 in good health and CMV-seronegative. The CDR3 runs from the conserved cysteine through the conserved F or W. D genes are given only for firm matches. Clone size is shown for a subset of rows, as once, few, many or a class of expanded clone.

CASSVTGSRGNTIYF	TGTGCCAGCAGTGTGACAGGATCGCGGGGAAACACCATATATTTT	TRBJ1-3	TRBV6-1	.	.	15
CASRFPSGRMDTQYF	TGTGCCAGCAGGTTCCCTTCCGGGAGGATGGATACGCAGTATTTT	TRBJ2-3	TRBV7-2	TRBD2	.	15
CATSGRGKLAYEQYF	TGTGCCACCTCAGGTCGGGGAAAACTAGCCTACGAGCAGTACTTC	TRBJ2-7	TRBV7-9	.	.	15
CASSSGQGQETQYF	TGTGCCAGCAGCTCCGGACAGGGCCAAGAGACCCAGTACTTC	TRBJ2-5	TRBV7-3	TRBD1	.	14
CASSSGGLSEKLFF	TGTGCCAGCAGCTCAGGAGGGCTTTCGGAAAAACTGTTTTTT	TRBJ1-4	TRBV5-4	.	.	14
CASSALDRGGEQFF	TGTGCCAGTAGTGCTCTGGACAGGGGGGGTGAGCAGTTCTTC	TRBJ2-1	TRBV19	TRBD1	once	14
CASSPQRIMNTEAFF	TGTGCCAGCAGCCCACAGAGAATTATGAACACTGAAGCTTTCTTT	TRBJ1-1	TRBV6-5	.	.	15
CASSESAGRHPVTYEQYF	TGTGCCAGCAGTGAATCAGCTGGGAGACACCCGGTAACCTACGAGCAGTACTTC	TRBJ2-7	TRBV2	.	.	18
CASSLAVTGAYNEQFF	TGTGCCAGCAGCTTAGCAGTGACAGGGGCCTACAATGAGCAGTTCTTC	TRBJ2-1	TRBV7-6	TRBD1	.	16
CASSDGTSGYEQYF	TGTGCCAGCAGCGATGGGACTAGCGGCTACGAGCAGTACTTC	TRBJ2-7	TRBV25-1	TRBD2	few	14
CASSSRLGQPDENSPLHF	TGTGCCAGCAGCTCCCGCTTGGGACAGCCAGACGAAAATTCACCCCTCCACTTT	TRBJ1-6	TRBV7-9	TRBD1	.	18
CASSLAYGGKSSYEQYF	TGTGCCAGCAGCTTAGCTTACGGCGGCAAGAGCTCCTACGAGCAGTACTTC	TRBJ2-7	TRBV11-2	.	once	17
CASSFGVSTDTQYF	TGCGCCAGCAGCTTCGGGGTAAGCACAGATACGCAGTATTTT	TRBJ2-3	TRBV5-1	.	once	14
CARPSRALGNQPQHF	TGTGCCCGTCCATCCAGGGCTTTAGGCAATCAGCCCCAGCATTTT	TRBJ1-5	TRBV28	.	once	15
CASSLGPGLVSPDTQYF	TGTGCCAGCAGCTTAGGGCCGGGACTCGTATCCCCAGATACGCAGTATTTT	TRBJ2-3	TRBV7-9	.	.	17
CSSSPPLGATEAFF	TGTTCCAGCAGCCCCCCTTTAGGAGCCACTGAAGCTTTCTTT	TRBJ1-1	TRBV7-9	.	.	14
CASSPLRGQETQYF	TGTGCCAGCTCACCACTCAGGGGGCAAGAGACCCAGTACTTC	TRBJ2-5	TRBV18	TRBD1	.	14
CASSVSLTGTSNQPQHF	TGTGCCAGCAGTGTCTCCTTGACAGGGACGAGCAATCAGCCCCAGCATTTT	TRBJ1-5	TRBV2	TRBD1	.	17
CASRPNRGGLYGYTF	TGTGCCAGCAGGCCGAACCGAGGAGGGCTGTATGGCTACACCTTC	TRBJ1-2	TRBV2	.	.	15
CATSFPWEDQPQHF	TGTGCCACCAGTTTTCCGTGGGAGGATCAGCCCCAGCATTTT	TRBJ1-5	TRBV28	.	.	14
CASSHRALGNTGELFF	TGTGCCAGCAGCCACAGGGCCCTGGGGAACACCGGGGAGCTGTTTTTT	TRBJ2-2	TRBV11-2	.	.	16
CASSHRQGRTGELFF	TGCGCCAGCAGCCACCGACAGGGGCGTACCGGGGAGCTGTTTTTT	TRBJ2-2	TRBV4-1	TRBD1	.	15
CASSQDAGGGSYEQYF	TGCGCCAGCAGCCAAGATGCGGGGGGCGGCTCCTACGAGCAGTACTTC	TRBJ2-7	TRBV4-3	TRBD2	.	16
CSVELAGEPTNAGELFF	TGCAGCGTAGAGCTAGCGGGGGAGCCTACGAACGCCGGGGAGCTGTTTTTT	TRBJ2-2	TRBV29-1	TRBD2	.	17
CASSDLGWDRVHEQYF	TGTGCCAGCAGTGACCTTGGCTGGGACAGGGTCCACGAGCAGTACTTC	TRBJ2-7	TRBV6-4	TRBD1	.	16
CASSYDRGFVNTEAFF	TGCGCCAGCAGCTACGACAGGGGTTTTGTGAACACTGAAGCTTTCTTT	TRBJ1-1	TRBV4-1	TRBD1	.	16
CATWTSGRAYNEQFF	TGTGCCACTTGGACTAGCGGGAGGGCCTACAATGAGCAGTTCTTC	TRBJ2-1	TRBV10-3	TRBD2	.	15
CASSQDTGDGRRGTQYF	TGCGCCAGCAGCCAAGATACCGGTGACGGGAGACGGGGTACGCAGTATTTT	TRBJ2-3	TRBV4-3	.	.	17
CASSVMVGPNEKLFF	TGTGCCAGCAGTGTGATGGTTGGCCCTAATGAAAAACTGTTTTTT	TRBJ1-4	TRBV6-4	.	.	15
CASSPPGGDVSGNTIYF	TGTGCCAGTAGTCCTCCGGGCGGGGACGTATCTGGAAACACCATATATTTT	TRBJ1-3	TRBV19	.	.	17
CASSLNNYAKNIQYF	TGTGCCAGCAGCTTGAATAACTACGCCAAAAACATTCAGTACTTC	TRBJ2-4	TRBV5-4	.	.	15
CASSLSGAGANVLTF	TGTGCCAGCAGCTTATCCGGGGCTGGGGCCAACGTCCTGACTTTC	TRBJ2-6	TRBV7-9	.	.	15
CASRPGGFDESGELFF	TGTGCCAGCAGACCTGGGGGGTTTGATGAGAGCGGGGAGCTGTTTTTT	TRBJ2-2	TRBV28	.	few	16
CASSGNPAGVQQETQYF	TGTGCCAGCAGTGGTAATCCTGCGGGAGTTCAACAAGAGACCCAGTACTTC	TRBJ2-5	TRBV2	TRBD2	.	17
CASSVGTAQETQYF	TGTGCCAGCAGCGTGGGGACAGCACAAGAGACCCAGTACTTC	TRBJ2-5	TRBV9	TRBD1	.	14
CASTVQGALAVDHSSGNTIYF	TGCGCCAGCACCGTACAGGGGGCACTAGCGGTCGATCACAGCTCTGGAAACACCATATATTTT	TRBJ1-3	TRBV10-1	TRBD1	.	21
CASSQDHSGTEAFF	TGTGCCAGCAGCCAAGATCACAGTGGGACTGAAGCTTTCTTT	TRBJ1-1	TRBV14	.	.	14
CASSLQGHYGYTF	TGTGCCAGCAGCTTACAGGGTCACTATGGCTACACCTTC	TRBJ1-2	TRBV7-2	.	few	13
CASSPSRGSNTGELFF	TGTGCCAGCAGCCCAAGTAGAGGCTCTAACACCGGGGAGCTGTTTTTT	TRBJ2-2	TRBV7-9	.	.	16
CASSLFGRYHEQYF	TGTGCCAGCAGTTTATTCGGGAGGTACCACGAGCAGTACTTC	TRBJ2-7	TRBV27	TRBD2	.	14
CSSSNARGTSATGELFF	TGTTCCAGCAGCAACGCCCGGGGGACTAGCGCCACCGGGGAGCTGTTTTTT	TRBJ2-2	TRBV7-9	TRBD2	.	17
CASSLQESSYNEQFF	TGTGCCAGCAGTCTACAGGAAAGCTCCTACAATGAGCAGTTCTTC	TRBJ2-1	TRBV6-1	.	.	15
CASSYSGGGVTDTQYF	TGTGCCAGCAGTTACTCAGGGGGAGGGGTCACAGATACGCAGTATTTT	TRBJ2-3	TRBV6-5	.	once	16
CASRNRDRSYEQYF	TGTGCCAGCAGGAATCGGGACAGATCCTACGAGCAGTACTTC	TRBJ2-7	TRBV2	TRBD1	.	14
CASSSSQGLAQPQHF	TGTGCCAGCAGTTCCTCACAGGGGTTGGCTCAGCCCCAGCATTTT	TRBJ1-5	TRBV28	TRBD1	once	15
CATSGGENSNQPQHF	TGTGCCACCTCAGGAGGGGAGAATAGCAATCAGCCCCAGCATTTT	TRBJ1-5	TRBV2	.	.	15
CASSLGLAGAGELFF	TGTGCCAGCAGCCTGGGACTAGCGGGGGCCGGGGAGCTGTTTTTT	TRBJ2-2	TRBV13	TRBD2	.	15
CASSLAGQQWFQSGTGELFF	TGTGCCAGCAGCTTGGCGGGCCAACAGTGGTTTCAGAGTGGCACCGGGGAGCTGTTTTTT	TRBJ2-2	TRBV13	.	.	20
CASNSQGNQPQHF	TGTGCCAGTAATAGTCAGGGGAATCAGCCCCAGCATTTT	TRBJ1-5	TRBV19	.	few	13